This T cell receptor (beta chain) is from a study of blood T cells in healthy people across ages. Study-level results: There was no known CMV status for donors, so expanded clonotype changes were possibly confounded. Significant beta diversity loss was already apparent by age approximately 40, declining roughly linearly.

Turning to this clonotype: Its antigen remains unidentified. The junction differs from germline at one of its ends, possibly a read error.

With a J-beta primer mix and a sample-barcoded 5' primer, a second PCR ran 7 to 11 cycles. Tagging of each cDNA molecule was performed by a template-switch adaptor with 12 random nucleotides. TCRdb re-called the 5' RACE reads with MiXCR, one entry per CDR3 protein. The sample holds around 870,000 distinct CDR3 sequences, under 35% seen once. This CDR3 spans 16 amino acids. Germline CDR1 is SQVTM and CDR2 is ANQGSEA. The origin of this receptor is a woman older than 75 in good health. This rearrangement joins TRBV29-1 to TRBJ1-5, with 11 bases aligning to TRBD1. Input material: blood. The CDR3 DNA follows: TGCAGCGTTGAAGGTTGGTGGACAGGGGGCAAGCAGCCCCAGCATTTT. Translated, it gives CSVEGWWTGGKQPQHF.